The rows below give T cell receptor beta chains drawn from one sample of a study of cytomegalovirus exposure and HLA in healthy donors. Using immunoSEQ multiplex PCR, the repertoire was profiled, and TCRdb retains in-frame clones only, with some absent. The table records 130,000 to 150,000 clones, about 74% of them present only once. Sequenced input: PBMCs. Receptors were obtained from a man aged 18 to 30 in good health and CMV-seropositive. The conserved cysteine and the conserved F or W are not part of the CDR3 here. D genes are given only for firm matches.

V	length	D	J	CDR3
TRBV4-2	12	-	TRBJ1-1	ASSQVGGYTEAF
TRBV6-4	13	-	TRBJ2-2	ASSDKGSYTGELF
TRBV29-1	10	-	TRBJ2-3	SQSGGTDTQY
TRBV4-2	15	-	TRBJ2-2	ASSFLKSRGNTGELF
TRBV11-1	13	TRBD2	TRBJ2-1	ASSLGVAGGREQF
TRBV28	14	-	TRBJ2-7	ASSPPAREGSYEQY
TRBV7-2	13	-	TRBJ2-5	ASSLKGQGLETQY
TRBV28	17	TRBD2	TRBJ2-3	ASSLVLAGGLRVTDTQY
TRBV5-1	14	TRBD2	TRBJ2-1	ASSPGLAGLYNEQF
TRBV7-9	14	TRBD1	TRBJ1-1	ASSLGQAIMNTEAF
TRBV28	9	-	TRBJ1-2	ASSPLSGYT
TRBV18	13	-	TRBJ2-5	ASSPQRGEKETQY
TRBV7-6	11	TRBD1	TRBJ2-7	ASSLGGYYEQY
TRBV4-2	13	TRBD2	TRBJ2-3	ASSQGRGGPDTQY
TRBV6-6	13	TRBD1	TRBJ2-3	ASSYSGTGLTTQY
TRBV6-6	13	-	TRBJ2-3	ASCFAQRRLDTQY
TRBV11-1	10	-	TRBJ1-1	ASSFGRLTAF
TRBV7-2	13	TRBD2	TRBJ2-5	ASSLPRGGSETQY
TRBV6-5	10	-	TRBJ2-1	ASRTQGNEQF
TRBV5-1	14	TRBD2	TRBJ2-1	ASSWPPSGAYNEQF
TRBV10-3	11	TRBD2	TRBJ2-1	QSGGDPYNEQF
TRBV7-2	17	TRBD2	TRBJ2-2	ASSSHGAFSGTYTGELF
TRBV15	13	-	TRBJ1-4	ATSRIWQGTEKLF
TRBV7-3	12	-	TRBJ2-7	VRWSEPRSYEQY
TRBV10-3	14	TRBD2	TRBJ2-1	AISEERGGSYNEQF
TRBV11-2	12	-	TRBJ1-5	ASSPGGPNQPQH
TRBV5-1	12	-	TRBJ1-1	ASSLDRPDTEAF
TRBV7-8	14	-	TRBJ1-6	ASSSISGRANSPLH
TRBV23-1	9	-	TRBJ2-2	ASTPSGELF
TRBV6-5	13	-	TRBJ2-7	ASSYSRTSYYEQY
TRBV30	12	-	TRBJ2-2	AWLGGRRTGELF
TRBV27	13	-	TRBJ1-5	ASSLREGRGQPQH
TRBV5-8	12	-	TRBJ2-5	ASSLYLAGETQY
TRBV5-4	14	-	TRBJ1-2	ASSLGQITGLYGYT
TRBV11-2	13	TRBD1	TRBJ2-7	ASSLVGDSPHEQY
TRBV27	12	TRBD1	TRBJ2-1	ASSRGGPYNEQF
TRBV7-8	9	-	TRBJ2-3	ASSPTDTQY
TRBV7-9	11	-	TRBJ2-3	ASSLPPGDTQY
TRBV7-2	12	TRBD2	TRBJ2-3	ASSPTGGPYTQY
TRBV27	11	-	TRBJ2-7	ASSTARPYEQY
TRBV11-2	14	TRBD1	TRBJ1-1	ASSARPGQGNTEAF
TRBV2	10	-	TRBJ2-7	ASSLDRYEQY